A selection of T cell receptor beta chains follows, all from one sample in a study of blood T cells in healthy people across ages. TCRdb reanalysed the 5' RACE reads using MiXCR and keeps one entry per CDR3 protein. The sample has about 800,000 distinct CDR3 sequences, around 25% seen once. The sample also formed part of further work on T cells of mothers and their children.

Sequenced: blood. Receptors were obtained from a boy aged 5 to 17 in good health. CDR3s include the opening cysteine and the closing phenylalanine or tryptophan. D genes are given only for firm matches. Only part of the rows carry a size: once, few, many, or a class if the clone is expanded.

length	D	size	J	V	CDR3	DNA
14	-	few	TRBJ2-5	TRBV20-1	CSAAGTTTQETQYF	TGCAGTGCTGCCGGGACCACCACCCAAGAGACCCAGTACTTC
13	-	-	TRBJ2-1	TRBV29-1	CSVDLRTEDEQFF	TGCAGCGTTGACCTACGAACAGAGGATGAGCAGTTCTTC
16	-	-	TRBJ2-5	TRBV12-3/TRBV12-4	CASSHPQHELRETQYF	TGTGCCAGCAGTCACCCACAGCACGAGCTTCGAGAGACCCAGTACTTC
14	-	few	TRBJ1-4	TRBV7-2	CASSRPGRNEKLFF	TGTGCCAGCAGCCGTCCGGGACGTAATGAAAAACTGTTTTTT
14	-	-	TRBJ1-2	TRBV6-2/TRBV6-3	CASTTLVATYGYTF	TGTGCCAGCACTACTCTAGTGGCAACCTATGGCTACACCTTC
12	-	-	TRBJ2-1	TRBV20-1	CSAKFGGNEQFF	TGCAGTGCTAAATTTGGCGGCAATGAGCAGTTCTTC
17	-	-	TRBJ1-2	TRBV28	CASSLTVGQGDNYGYTF	TGTGCCAGCAGTTTAACGGTAGGCCAGGGAGACAACTATGGCTACACCTTC
15	-	-	TRBJ2-7	TRBV5-5	CASSFIVGEVYEQYF	TGTGCCAGCAGCTTTATTGTGGGAGAGGTATACGAGCAGTACTTC
15	-	-	TRBJ2-2	TRBV9	CASSVTRVGTGELFF	TGTGCCAGCAGCGTAACCAGGGTCGGCACCGGGGAGCTGTTTTTT
15	-	many	TRBJ2-4	TRBV6-5	CASSYTNGAKNIQYF	TGTGCCAGCAGTTACACGAATGGGGCCAAAAACATTCAGTACTTC
14	TRBD1	-	TRBJ1-1	TRBV28	CASIVTGDNAEAFF	TGTGCCAGCATCGTGACAGGGGACAACGCTGAAGCTTTCTTT
15	-	-	TRBJ1-4	TRBV7-2	CASSSGDTANEKLFF	TGTGCCAGCAGCTCAGGGGACACCGCTAATGAAAAACTGTTTTTT
17	TRBD1	few	TRBJ2-2	TRBV7-9	CASSLLRDRGQTGELFF	TGTGCCAGCAGCCTTCTACGGGACAGGGGACAAACCGGGGAGCTGTTTTTT
13	-	few	TRBJ2-1	TRBV15	CATSREGADEQFF	TGTGCCACCAGCAGAGAGGGGGCGGATGAGCAGTTCTTC
18	-	few	TRBJ2-6	TRBV18	CASSPRRTISSGANVLTF	TGTGCCAGCTCACCGCGGCGGACAATCAGCTCTGGGGCCAACGTCCTGACTTTC
16	-	-	TRBJ2-7	TRBV5-1	CASSPRAGHNPYEQYF	TGCGCCAGCAGCCCCCGGGCGGGTCATAACCCCTACGAGCAGTACTTC
13	-	-	TRBJ1-1	TRBV27	CASSTATGPEAFF	TGTGCCAGCAGTACCGCGACAGGACCTGAAGCTTTCTTT
15	-	-	TRBJ2-1	TRBV12-5	CASGLEDLPYNEQFF	TGTGCTAGTGGTTTGGAAGACCTCCCCTACAATGAGCAGTTCTTC
14	-	-	TRBJ1-2	TRBV7-2	CASTPSPGAGGYTF	TGTGCCAGCACCCCCAGCCCGGGGGCCGGTGGCTACACCTTC
16	TRBD2	-	TRBJ2-5	TRBV10-3	CAISESATSGVETQYF	TGTGCCATCAGTGAGTCGGCTACTAGCGGAGTAGAGACCCAGTACTTC
14	-	-	TRBJ1-2	TRBV12-3/TRBV12-4	CASSLGRKNYGYTF	TGTGCCAGCAGTTTAGGCCGTAAGAACTATGGCTACACCTTC
15	TRBD1	-	TRBJ1-2	TRBV10-3	CAISDGGGYNYGYTF	TGTGCCATCAGTGATGGAGGGGGCTATAACTATGGCTACACCTTC
12	-	-	TRBJ2-7	TRBV15	CATSRGSYEQYF	TGTGCCACCAGCAGAGGCAGCTACGAGCAGTACTTC
15	TRBD2	-	TRBJ2-1	TRBV11-3	CASSDRDYSYNEQFF	TGTGCCAGCAGCGACCGGGACTATAGTTACAATGAGCAGTTCTTC
15	-	-	TRBJ1-3	TRBV5-1	CASRMGQNSGNTIYF	TGCGCCAGCAGGATGGGACAAAACTCTGGAAACACCATATATTTT
11	-	once	TRBJ2-7	TRBV29-1	CSVVGAGEQYF	TGCAGCGTTGTGGGGGCGGGCGAGCAGTACTTC
14	-	-	TRBJ2-1	TRBV12-3/TRBV12-4	CASTSYPPTGEQFF	TGTGCCAGCACTTCTTATCCCCCGACGGGCGAGCAGTTCTTC
13	-	few	TRBJ2-3	TRBV7-8	CASSLHRADTQYF	TGTGCCAGCAGCTTACATCGGGCAGATACGCAGTATTTT
13	-	few	TRBJ2-5	TRBV7-9	CASSETNQETQYF	TGTGCCAGCAGCGAGACAAACCAAGAGACCCAGTACTTC
14	-	few	TRBJ2-6	TRBV20-1	CSAREVSGANVLTF	TGCAGTGCTAGAGAGGTTTCTGGGGCCAACGTCCTGACTTTC
11	TRBD2	-	TRBJ2-5	TRBV29-1	CSVAPGGTQYF	TGCAGCGTTGCCCCGGGGGGGACCCAGTACTTC
14	TRBD1	-	TRBJ2-1	TRBV9	CASSGTGAYNEQFF	TGTGCCAGCAGCGGGACAGGAGCCTACAATGAGCAGTTCTTC
14	TRBD1	-	TRBJ2-5	TRBV5-1	CASSIDRVGETQHF	TGCGCCAGCAGCATTGACAGGGTCGGAGAGACCCAGCACTTC
17	TRBD1	-	TRBJ1-4	TRBV7-2	CASSFGDRGRIAEKLFF	TGTGCCAGCAGCTTTGGGGACAGGGGGCGCATCGCTGAAAAACTGTTTTTT
14	-	-	TRBJ2-1	TRBV7-9	CASSRELGGHEQFF	TGTGCCAGCAGCCGCGAACTAGGAGGACATGAGCAGTTCTTC
14	TRBD1	-	TRBJ1-1	TRBV18	CASSQGQGATEAFF	TGTGCCAGCTCGCAAGGACAGGGGGCGACTGAAGCTTTCTTT
16	TRBD1	-	TRBJ1-5	TRBV12-3/TRBV12-4	CASSPDDRGRNQPQHF	TGTGCCAGCAGTCCGGACGACAGGGGGAGGAATCAGCCCCAGCATTTT
16	-	few	TRBJ2-7	TRBV7-9	CASSLVGQGQFYEQYF	TGTGCCAGCAGCTTAGTCGGGCAGGGCCAATTCTACGAGCAGTACTTC
15	TRBD2	few	TRBJ2-1	TRBV12-3/TRBV12-4	CASITPGTSGSGQFF	TGTGCCAGCATCACCCCCGGGACTAGCGGGAGCGGGCAGTTCTTC
11	-	-	TRBJ1-1	TRBV25-1	CASGTGNVAFF	TGTGCCAGCGGTACAGGGAATGTGGCTTTCTTT
15	TRBD1	few	TRBJ1-5	TRBV7-9	CASSSTGVGNQPQHF	TGTGCCAGCAGCAGTACAGGGGTAGGCAATCAGCCCCAGCATTTT
14	-	few	TRBJ1-5	TRBV12-3/TRBV12-4	CASSFAYSNQPQHF	TGTGCCAGCAGTTTCGCTTATAGCAATCAGCCCCAGCATTTT